These 24 T cell receptor beta chains were all obtained from the same sample, sequenced in a study of blood T cell repertoires in COVID-19. Profiling relied on immunoSEQ multiplex PCR, and the TCRdb table lists in-frame clones only, not all of them. Of 250,000 or so clones listed, 84% are singletons. The sequenced material came from PBMCs or T cells enriched from blood (not recorded which). These receptors were taken from a man between 60 and 70 years old who had recovered from COVID-19.

The V and J genes are TRBV5-1 and TRBJ2-1; D remains ambiguous. V was shortened by 2 bases and J by 9 bases, with 9 bases between the two germline ends. Germline V lookup: CDR1 SGHRS, CDR2 YFSETQ. There are 12 residues in the CDR3. Written as DNA, the CDR3 is TGCGCCAGCAGCTTAGAATCGGGTGAGCAGTTCTTC. Amino acid sequence: CASSLESGEQFF.

The chain has TRBV4-3 and TRBJ1-2; D unclear. The V and J ends lost 6 bases and 0 bases respectively, with 14 bases between them. This CDR3 has 15 residues. CDR1 is LGHNA, CDR2 YSLEER, per germline. CDR3: CASSPSRLANYGYTF. In DNA form, the CDR3 reads TGCGCCAGCAGTCCGTCAAGGCTAGCTAACTATGGCTACACCTTC.

The chain couples TRBV5-1 to TRBJ2-3, with TRBD1 identical over 8 bases. The J segment lost 2 bases and the V segment lost 4 bases, leaving 9 bases of the junction unmatched. Germline V lookup: CDR1 SGHRS, CDR2 YFSETQ. This CDR3 is 16 amino acids long. DNA of the CDR3: TGCGCCAGCAGCCCCCGCCGGGACAGGTACACAGATACGCAGTATTTT. Its translation is CASSPRRDRYTDTQYF.

This chain joins TRBV30 and TRBJ1-5, with D possibly TRBD1 on 5 matching bases. CDR1 is GTSNPN and CDR2 is SVGIG in the germline V gene (reference sequence). The CDR3 spans 13 residues. V gave up 0 bases and J gave up 7 bases, with 10 bases separating them. CDR3 amino acids: CAWSVGERQPQHF. DNA for the CDR3: TGTGCCTGGAGTGTAGGGGAAAGGCAGCCCCAGCATTTT. The full variable domain, in which reference TRBV30 and TRBJ1-5 provide the parts outside the CDR3, is SQTIHQWPATLVQPVGSPLSLECTVEGTSNPNLYWYRQAAGRGLQLLFYSVGIGQISSEVPQNLSASRPQDRQFILSSKKLLLSDSGFYLCAWSVGERQPQHFGDGTRLSIL.

The chain uses TRBV20-1 and TRBJ1-2; 9 bases fit TRBD1. Germline V CDR1 and CDR2: DFQATT, SNEGSKA (reference sequence). The CDR3 has 11 amino acids. V lost 5 bases to trimming and J lost 7 bases; unmatched junction nucleotides: 2. The CDR3 bases are TGCAGTGCTGGACAGGGGTCTGGCTACACCTTC. This gives the protein CSAGQGSGYTF.

V gene TRBV7-2 combines with J gene TRBJ1-2; TRBD1 might be the D (6 bases). Germline loops: CDR1 SGHTA, CDR2 FQGNSA. This CDR3 region has 13 residues. V lost 5 bases and J 8 bases, leaving 15 bases between the germline ends. The CDR3 region has the DNA TGTGCCAGCAGCAAAGGGACATATCCGGGCTACACCTTC. Protein product: CASSKGTYPGYTF.

This rearrangement joins TRBV11-2 to TRBJ2-1, with 8 positions matching TRBD1. V dropped 3 bases and J dropped 4; count of bases not matched to a gene: 8. CDR1 and CDR2 from the germline V gene are SGHAT and FQNNGV. The length of the CDR3 is 16 residues. The CDR3 is CASSLEGTGRYNEQFF. DNA of the CDR3: TGTGCCAGCAGCTTGGAGGGGACAGGTAGATACAATGAGCAGTTCTTC.

The V gene is TRBV3-1 (or the pseudogene TRBV3-2), the J gene TRBJ1-2; D not resolved. This CDR3 comprises 15 residues. With 0 bases removed from V and 4 bases from J, the gap between germline ends came to 12 bases. Germline values: CDR1 LGHDT, CDR2 YNNKEL (reference sequence). This CDR3 reads CASSQDPPAVYGYTF. The CDR3 coding sequence is TGTGCCAGCAGCCAAGATCCACCCGCAGTCTATGGCTACACCTTC.

This clone was recorded a few times. The chain combines TRBV4-2 with TRBJ2-5; tentative D call: TRBD2 (5 bases). Trimming stripped 0 bases from V and 4 bases from J, with 9 bases between. CDR1 and CDR2 from the germline V gene are LGHNA and YNFKEQ. The CDR3 extends over 14 amino acids. CDR3 sequence: CASSQDTRGETQYF. DNA of the CDR3: TGTGCCAGCAGCCAAGATACCCGGGGAGAGACCCAGTACTTC.

This sequence joins TRBV20-1 and TRBJ1-2, with 8 bases matching TRBD1. The CDR3 has 13 residues. The germline V gene encodes CDR1 DFQATT and CDR2 SNEGSKA (reference sequence). Trimming removed 3 bases from V and 6 bases from J; junction bases left unmatched: 6. CDR3 protein: CSASGSTGDGYTF. The CDR3 bases are TGCAGTGCTAGTGGTTCGACAGGGGATGGCTACACCTTC.

The rearrangement joins TRBV7-2 to TRBJ2-4, with a possible D match to TRBD1 (6 bases). This CDR3 has 14 amino acids. Deletions cut 2 bases from V and 6 bases from J, with 11 bases between. Germline V lookup: CDR1 SGHTA, CDR2 FQGNSA. The CDR3 sequence is CASSLIRGGNIQYF. The CDR3 DNA follows: TGTGCCAGCAGCTTAATCAGGGGTGGAAACATTCAGTACTTC.

This chain's CDR3 is CASSLVVSAASGELFF. Here the CDR3 DNA reads TGCGCCAGCAGCTTGGTTGTCAGCGCAGCGTCCGGGGAGCTGTTTTTT. The chain is built from TRBV5-1 and TRBJ2-2; D remains unclear. V shed 0 bases and J shed 6 bases, with 15 bases lying between them. The CDR3 extends over 16 amino acids. CDR1 is SGHRS and CDR2 is YFSETQ in the germline V gene.

The chain uses TRBV4-2 and TRBJ2-2; 8 bases map to TRBD2. V gave up 2 bases and J gave up 1 base; unmatched junction bases: 0. The germline CDR1 and CDR2 sequences are LGHNA and YNFKEQ. The CDR3 has 15 amino acids. CDR3 coding DNA: TGTGCCAGCAGCCAAAGCGGGGGGAACACCGGGGAGCTGTTTTTT. This sequence encodes CASSQSGGNTGELFF.

V gene TRBV7-2 combines with J gene TRBJ1-5, with D perhaps matching TRBD1 (5 bases). In germline, CDR1 is SGHTA, CDR2 FQGNSA. This CDR3 has 16 amino acids. Trimming removed 7 bases from V and 2 bases from J, with 18 bases in between. The CDR3 here is CASNRNPGSGNQPQHF. For the CDR3, the DNA is TGTGCCAGCAACCGAAACCCAGGGTCGGGCAATCAGCCCCAGCATTTT.

This clone was seen a handful of times. The rearrangement uses TRBV7-2 and TRBJ1-5, with D maybe TRBD1 (5 bases). CDR3 size: 16 residues. Trimming took 0 bases from V and 0 from J, leaving 9 bases between them. From germline, CDR1 is SGHTA and CDR2 FQGNSA. CDR3 sequence reads: CASSLAGLYSNQPQHF. CDR3 coding DNA: TGTGCCAGCAGCTTAGCGGGGCTGTATAGCAATCAGCCCCAGCATTTT.

This clone showed up just a few times. V and J are TRBV18 and TRBJ2-3, with TRBD2 matching 8 bases. Germline V CDR1 and CDR2: KGHSH, LQKENI. The CDR3 has 15 residues. V dropped 5 bases and J dropped 0; count of bases not matched to a gene: 4. DNA of the CDR3: TGTGCCAGCTCAAACAGCGGGGGAAGCACAGATACGCAGTATTTT. This translates into CASSNSGGSTDTQYF.

This sequence joins TRBV7-6 and TRBJ2-5; 9 bases fit TRBD2. Germline loops: CDR1 SGHVS, CDR2 FNYEAQ. Trimming cost V 1 base and J 5 bases; bases outside gene matches: 8. The CDR3 length is 16 residues. The CDR3 is CASSLVSGGHGETQYF. In DNA, the CDR3 is TGTGCCAGCAGCTTAGTTAGCGGGGGCCACGGGGAGACCCAGTACTTC.

The V and J genes are TRBV11-2 and TRBJ1-1; D uncertain. V was trimmed by 5 bases and J by 7 bases, leaving 14 bases between them. There are 13 residues in the CDR3. CDR1 and CDR2 (germline): SGHAT, FQNNGV. CDR3 protein: CASSGPRHLEAFF. DNA of the CDR3: TGTGCCAGCAGCGGTCCGCGACACCTTGAAGCTTTCTTT.

This rearrangement joins TRBV4-3 to TRBJ2-3, with 7 bases fitting TRBD2. Per the germline V gene, CDR1 is LGHNA and CDR2 is YSLEER. V lost 0 bases and J lost 3; bases outside the gene matches: 6. The CDR3 is 16 residues long. The CDR3 DNA reads TGCGCCAGCAGCCAAGATAGAACTAGCGCTACAGATACGCAGTATTTT. Its protein is CASSQDRTSATDTQYF.

This clone came up once. The chain carries TRBV2 and TRBJ2-2; D might be TRBD2 (5 bases). The CDR3 sequence is 13 residues long. V was cut by 8 bases and J by 6 bases, with 13 bases left in between. CDR1 and CDR2 from the germline V gene are SNHLY and FYNNEI. CDR3 residues: CASGSFEAGELFF. The CDR3 DNA follows: TGTGCCAGCGGGAGTTTCGAGGCCGGGGAGCTGTTTTTT. Together with reference TRBV2 and TRBJ2-2, the CDR3 gives the full variable domain: EPEVTQTPSHQVTQMGQEVILRCVPISNHLYFYWYRQILGQKVEFLVSFYNNEISEKSEIFDDQFSVERPDGSNFTLKIRSTKLEDSAMYFCASGSFEAGELFFGEGSRLTVL.

CDR3 sequence (DNA): TGTGCCACCCAGGAAAATTCCTACGAGCAGTACTTC. Residues: CATQENSYEQYF. This rearrangement joins TRBV10-3 to TRBJ2-7; D gene ambiguous. There are 12 residues in the CDR3. V was cut by 10 bases and J by 1 base, with 11 bases left in between. Germline lookup yields CDR1 ENHRY and CDR2 SYGVKD.

This chain uses TRBV11-2 with TRBJ2-7, with D possibly matching TRBD1 (6 bases). Germline CDR1 and CDR2: SGHAT and FQNNGV. The CDR3 runs 15 residues. V was cut by 0 bases and J by 6 bases, with 15 bases left in between. CDR3 loop: CASSLEAGAIREQYF. In DNA form, the CDR3 reads TGTGCCAGCAGCTTAGAGGCAGGGGCAATACGCGAGCAGTACTTC.

The chain recombines TRBV4-3 with TRBJ1-4; D may be TRBD1 (6 bases). CDR3 length: 20 residues. Germline CDR1 is LGHNA and CDR2 is YSLEER. V was pared by 0 bases and J by 3 bases, with 23 bases between. CDR3 nucleotide sequence: TGCGCCAGCAGCCAAGAACATGGACAGATCCACTACGCAGCTAATGAAAAACTGTTTTTT. It is translated as CASSQEHGQIHYAANEKLFF.

The V call is TRBV19, the J call TRBJ2-2; maybe TRBD1 (7 bases). The CDR3 extends over 17 amino acids. Trimming cost V 5 bases and J 4 bases, with 20 bases left between them. Germline lookup yields CDR1 LNHDA and CDR2 SQIVND (reference sequence). DNA of the CDR3: TGTGCCAGTAGTCCCAACGCAGGGGGGCGCGGCACCGGGGAGCTGTTTTTT. This encodes CASSPNAGGRGTGELFF.